Sequencing of this T cell receptor (beta chain) was carried out in a study of control samples from healthy donors and cancer patients. This CDR3 is built from 16 residues. The V end was cut by 3 bases, the J end by 1 base, with 13 bases between. Germline CDR1 and CDR2: LNHDA and SQIVND (reference sequence). Sequencing used immunoSEQ multiplex PCR; TCRdb keeps in-frame clones, though not all of them. The sample shows some 95,000 clones, about 91% of them seen only once. The sample comprised blood. The chain couples TRBV19 to TRBJ2-4; D not certain. The clonotype originates from a man aged 25-45 years in good health. The CDR3 here is CASSISLGLAKNIQYF. DNA for the CDR3: TGTGCCAGTAGTATTAGTCTGGGGTTGGCCAAAAACATTCAGTACTTC.